The 11 T cell receptor beta chains below were found in one sample sequenced in a study of CD8+CD57+ T cells in acquired aplastic anemia. Genomic DNA, serving as template, underwent TCR beta VDJ and CDR3 profiling. TCRdb independently ran MiXCR on the reads; one entry per CDR3 protein. The sample consists of about 190,000 distinct CDR3 sequences, approximately 49% of them appearing once. Material for sequencing was sorted CD4+, CD8+, or CD8+CD57+ T cells (not recorded which) from PBMCs. These receptors came from a human donor in good health, serving as a control.

This chain connects TRBV19 to TRBJ1-1; D not resolved. The CDR3 loop spans 23 amino acids. Trimming pared 3 bases from V and 3 bases from J, leaving 38 bases between. Germline V gene lookup returns CDR1 LNHDA and CDR2 SQIVND (reference sequence). The CDR3 region is CASSIWLGWTRPQRNYGYTEAFF. The CDR3 nucleotides read TGTGCCAGTAGTATTTGGCTGGGATGGACCCGACCCCAGAGGAACTATGGCTACACTGAAGCTTTCTTT.

The table lists this clonotype with many counts. V usage is TRBV29-1 and J usage is TRBJ1-4; D unclear. The germline V gene encodes CDR1 SQVTM and CDR2 ANQGSEA. The CDR3 has 12 amino acids. V dropped 7 bases and J dropped 3 bases, with 9 bases sitting between them. CDR3 sequence: CSGGLSNEKLFF. CDR3 sequence (DNA): TGCAGCGGAGGGCTTTCTAATGAAAAACTGTTTTTT. Combining the CDR3 with reference TRBV29-1 and TRBJ1-4 gives the whole variable domain SAVISQKPSRDICQRGTSLTIQCQVDSQVTMMFWYRQQPGQSLTLIATANQGSEATYESGFVIDKFPISRPNLTFSTLTVSNMSPEDSSIYLCSGGLSNEKLFFGSGTQLSVL.

The V and J genes are TRBV2 and TRBJ1-1, with a tentative D call TRBD1 (6 bases). This CDR3 spans 15 amino acids. Looked up from germline, CDR1 is SNHLY and CDR2 is FYNNEI. Deletions cut 6 bases from V and 2 bases from J, with 16 bases between. As DNA, the CDR3 is TGTGCCAGCAGGGGTCGACAGGAGCCTAACACTGAAGCTTTCTTT. Translated, it gives CASRGRQEPNTEAFF. The full variable domain, completed using reference TRBV2 and TRBJ1-1, is EPEVTQTPSHQVTQMGQEVILRCVPISNHLYFYWYRQILGQKVEFLVSFYNNEISEKSEIFDDQFSVERPDGSNFTLKIRSTKLEDSAMYFCASRGRQEPNTEAFFGQGTRLTVV.

The chain combines TRBV6-5 with TRBJ1-2; TRBD1 matches 7 bases. With V trimmed by 2 bases and J by 7 bases, 1 base remained unmatched. Germline CDR1 reads MNHEY; CDR2 reads SVGAGI. This CDR3 spans 12 amino acids. The CDR3 loop reads CASSYAGGGYTF. The CDR3, as DNA: TGTGCCAGCAGTTACGCAGGGGGTGGCTACACCTTC.

This sequence joins TRBV29-1 and TRBJ1-1; no definite D call. CDR3 length: 11 residues. The germline V gene encodes CDR1 SQVTM and CDR2 ANQGSEA. V lost 3 bases, J lost 6 bases, and 8 bases lay in between. The DNA of the CDR3 is TGCAGCGTTGAGCCGGGTGCTGAAGCTTTCTTT. As protein: CSVEPGAEAFF.

This clonotype was observed at least ten times. This rearrangement joins TRBV7-2 to TRBJ2-5, with TRBD2 matching over 8 bases. The CDR3 length is 18 residues. The germline V gene encodes CDR1 SGHTA and CDR2 FQGNSA. V trimming: 2 bases; J trimming: 2 bases; junction bases outside the gene matches: 13. This CDR3 reads CASSLWGAAAGEQETQYF. The CDR3 DNA reads as TGTGCCAGCAGCTTATGGGGTGCGGCAGCGGGGGAACAAGAGACCCAGTACTTC.

The V call is TRBV20-1, the J call TRBJ2-7; the match to TRBD1 covers 7 bases. The CDR3 loop spans 15 amino acids. The V gene's germline CDR1 is DFQATT and CDR2 SNEGSKA (reference sequence). The ends lost 1 base at V and 3 bases at J; junction bases unmatched: 9. CDR3 residues: CSARGSGRGHYEQYF. In nucleotides, the CDR3 is TGCAGTGCTAGAGGTTCAGGAAGGGGGCACTACGAGCAGTACTTC.

CDR3 coding DNA: TGTGCCAGCAGCTTCCCGGGACTTGGATCCGAGCAGTACTTC. As protein: CASSFPGLGSEQYF. V is TRBV9 and J is TRBJ2-7; a possible D gene is TRBD2 (6 bases). The V end lost 4 bases, the J end lost 6 bases, and 17 bases lay between the germline ends. The CDR3 length is 14 residues. Per the germline V gene, CDR1 is SGDLS and CDR2 is YYNGEE. Combining the CDR3 with reference TRBV9 and TRBJ2-7 gives the whole variable domain DSGVTQTPKHLITATGQRVTLRCSPRSGDLSVYWYQQSLDQGLQFLIQYYNGEERAKGNILERFSAQQFPDLHSELNLSSLELGDSALYFCASSFPGLGSEQYFGPGTRLTVT.

The chain is built from TRBV19 and TRBJ2-6; no clear D. The germline V gene has CDR1 LNHDA and CDR2 SQIVND (reference sequence). The CDR3 sequence is 16 residues long. V shed 6 bases and J shed 0 bases, with 12 bases lying between them. The CDR3 nucleotides are TGTGCCAGTAGCCTCGGCTTGAGCTCTGGGGCCAACGTCCTGACTTTC. Translated: CASSLGLSSGANVLTF.

Comments on this clonotype: At one end, the junction sequence differs from germline, possibly due to a read error. This rearrangement joins TRBV20-1 to TRBJ1-4; D perhaps matches TRBD1 (6 bases). CDR1 DFQATT and CDR2 SNEGSKA come from the germline V gene (reference sequence). CDR3 length: 14 amino acids. The CDR3 DNA reads as TGCGGTGCTAGAATCGGGGGGCCTGGTGAGAAACTGTTTTTT. Amino acid sequence: CGARIGGPGEKLFF.

J is TRBJ2-7 and V is TRBV10-3; TRBD2 is a possible D gene (5 bases). Germline V gene data show CDR1 as ENHRY and CDR2 as SYGVKD. The CDR3 is 17 residues long. CDR3 loop: CASSYLDRVGGRYEQYV. The DNA of the CDR3 is TGTGCCAGCAGTTACCTAGATCGAGTCGGAGGCCGCTACGAGCAGTACGTC.